One sample yielded the 17 T cell receptor beta chains listed below, sequenced in a study of cytomegalovirus exposure and HLA in healthy donors. PCR involved 60 Vbeta and 13 Jbeta primers. Profiling relied on immunoSEQ multiplex PCR, and the TCRdb table lists in-frame clones only, not all of them. The table shows about 140,000 clones, with about 77% occurring only once. The specimen was PBMCs. The receptors originated from a female donor in good health and CMV-seronegative.

This clone was seen only once. V is TRBV9 and J is TRBJ2-5; 9 nucleotides agree with TRBD1. In germline, CDR1 is SGDLS, CDR2 YYNGEE. This CDR3 has 16 amino acids. Trimming cost V 4 bases and J 5 bases; bases outside gene matches: 12. CDR3 protein: CASSTGDRDIAETQYF. DNA of the CDR3: TGTGCCAGCAGCACCGGGGACAGGGACATCGCCGAGACCCAGTACTTC.

The gene calls are TRBV6-1 and TRBJ2-5, with TRBD2 matching 12 bases. The J call may be incorrect, as the DNA end agrees better with TRBJ2-7. The germline V gene encodes CDR1 MNHNS and CDR2 SASEGT. CDR3 length: 14 residues. As DNA, the CDR3 is TGTGCCAGCAAGGCTAGCGGGAGGGTTTACGAGCAGTACTTC. Protein sequence: CASKASGRVYEQYF.

The rearrangement uses TRBV9 and TRBJ2-7; no clear D gene. Looked up from germline, CDR1 is SGDLS and CDR2 is YYNGEE. This CDR3 has 16 amino acids. V lost 0 bases, J lost 0 bases, and 13 bases lay in between. CDR3 DNA: TGTGCCAGCAGCGTAGATGGCCGCCGAACCTCCTACGAGCAGTACTTC. It is translated as CASSVDGRRTSYEQYF.

This clone was observed once. V is TRBV6-5 and J is TRBJ1-1, with D unresolved. This CDR3 comprises 14 residues. Germline V gives CDR1 MNHEY, CDR2 SVGAGI. Trimming shortened V by 0 bases and J by 3 bases, and 8 bases separated the two germline ends. CDR3 loop: CASSYSYRDTEAFF. CDR3 in DNA: TGTGCCAGCAGTTACTCGTATCGAGACACTGAAGCTTTCTTT.

This chain uses TRBV11-3 with TRBJ2-1; TRBD2 agrees at 8 bases. This CDR3 has 14 amino acids. Germline V lookup: CDR1 SGHNT, CDR2 YENEEA. J gave up 6 bases and V 3 bases, and 4 bases lay outside the gene matches. Here the CDR3 DNA reads TGTGCCAGCAGCTTGGCGGGAGGAAGCAATGAGCAGTTCTTC. The encoded protein is CASSLAGGSNEQFF.

The chain recombines TRBV6-5 with TRBJ1-2; 7 positions match TRBD1. The CDR3 length is 13 residues. Germline CDR1 MNHEY, CDR2 SVGAGI. V trimming: 6 bases; J trimming: 6 bases; junction bases outside the gene matches: 7. The CDR3 is CASRTGTVDGYTF. As DNA, the CDR3 is TGTGCCAGCAGGACCGGGACAGTCGATGGCTACACCTTC.

The chain couples TRBV7-6 to TRBJ2-3; 8 nucleotides line up with TRBD1. The CDR3 is 15 residues long. Germline V gives CDR1 SGHVS, CDR2 FNYEAQ. Trimming removed 4 bases from V and 2 bases from J; junction bases left unmatched: 5. The CDR3 DNA follows: TGTGCCAGCAGCTCCCGACAGGGGAACACAGATACGCAGTATTTT. It codes for CASSSRQGNTDTQYF.

The genes are TRBV13 and TRBJ1-1; D uncertain. The germline V gene has CDR1 PRHDT and CDR2 FYEKMQ (reference sequence). Deletions cut 8 bases from V and 3 bases from J, with 16 bases between. This CDR3 has 14 residues. Here the CDR3 reads CASGRERLDTEAFF. The CDR3 DNA reads TGTGCCAGCGGACGGGAACGTTTGGACACTGAAGCTTTCTTT.

This chain joins TRBV14 and TRBJ2-5; D may be TRBD2 (5 bases). The J call may be incorrect, as the DNA end agrees better with TRBJ2-7. The CDR3 contains 15 residues. CDR1 SGHDN and CDR2 FVKESK come from the germline V gene. CDR3 in amino acids: CASSQGGVIPYEQYF. The CDR3 DNA is TGTGCCAGCAGCCAAGGGGGAGTTATCCCCTACGAGCAGTACTTC.

The chain has TRBV6-4 and TRBJ2-1; 11 nucleotides line up with TRBD2. The CDR3 has 15 amino acids. The V segment lost 3 bases and the J segment 5 bases; nucleotides outside the gene matches: 3. The germline V gene has CDR1 MRHNA and CDR2 SNTAGT. DNA of the CDR3: TGTGCCAGCAGTGAACTAGCGGGAGACGACAATGAGCAGTTCTTC. It specifies CASSELAGDDNEQFF.

The chain recombines TRBV4-2 with TRBJ1-5, with 9 bases matching TRBD1. Germline-derived CDR1 and CDR2 are LGHNA and YNFKEQ. This CDR3 comprises 18 residues. Trimming took 4 bases from V and 3 from J; bases not matched to a gene: 13. CDR3 nucleotides: TGTGCCAGCAGCCGGGTAACAGGGGGCGGATGGGACAATCAGCCCCAGCATTTT. Its translation: CASSRVTGGGWDNQPQHF.

The CDR3 region is CSVDGTIAGGPSEQFF. CDR3 sequence (DNA): TGCAGCGTTGATGGTACGATAGCGGGGGGGCCTAGTGAGCAGTTCTTC. The V call is TRBV29-1, the J call TRBJ2-1; 11 nucleotides align to TRBD2. The germline CDR1 and CDR2 sequences are SQVTM and ANQGSEA. Trimming cost V 3 bases and J 9 bases; bases outside gene matches: 13. There are 16 residues in the CDR3.

The V and J genes are TRBV10-1 and TRBJ2-7, with TRBD2 matching 9 bases. The CDR3 spans 15 residues. CDR1 and CDR2 (germline): WNHNN, SYGVQD (reference sequence). V lost 2 bases to trimming and J lost 9 bases; unmatched junction nucleotides: 11. CDR3: CASSEPGTSSGVQYF. The CDR3 coding sequence is TGCGCCAGCAGTGAGCCTGGGACTAGCTCAGGTGTGCAGTACTTC.

CDR3 bases: TGTGCCAGCAGTGGCTCACTAGTGTGGGAGACCCAGTACTTC. The encoded protein is CASSGSLVWETQYF. This chain links TRBV2 with TRBJ2-5; TRBD2 might be the D (5 bases). This CDR3 comprises 14 residues. The germline CDR1 and CDR2 sequences are SNHLY and FYNNEI. V was pared by 4 bases and J by 5 bases, with 14 bases between.

The chain has TRBV9 and TRBJ2-2, with TRBD2 matching over 11 bases. J was trimmed by 5 bases and V by 0 bases; bases with no gene match: 0. There are 15 residues in the CDR3. Looked up from germline, CDR1 is SGDLS and CDR2 is YYNGEE. The CDR3 region is CASSVGLAGTGELFF. CDR3 in DNA: TGTGCCAGCAGCGTAGGACTAGCGGGAACCGGGGAGCTGTTTTTT.

The chain carries TRBV19 and TRBJ2-1; no clear D gene. This CDR3 region has 13 residues. The germline V and J ends were trimmed by 1 base and 13 bases, with 14 bases remaining between them. Germline CDR1 LNHDA, CDR2 SQIVND (reference sequence). The CDR3 coding sequence is TGTGCCAGTAGTATAGGGAACAGTTACGTTCAGTTCTTC. Protein product: CASSIGNSYVQFF.

The chain links TRBV30 to TRBJ2-1; D might be TRBD2 (5 bases). V was trimmed by 4 bases and J by 3 bases, leaving 13 bases between them. In germline, CDR1 is GTSNPN, CDR2 SVGIG (reference sequence). The CDR3 has 14 amino acids. CDR3 nucleotides: TGTGCCTGGATAGAAACGGGGAACTACAATGAGCAGTTCTTC. This translates into CAWIETGNYNEQFF.